Listed below are T cell receptor beta chains from one sample, sequenced in a study of cytomegalovirus exposure and HLA in healthy donors. The data were produced by immunoSEQ multiplex PCR, yet TCRdb's version contains in-frame clones alone and is incomplete. Of approximately 220,000 clones listed, approximately 79% are singletons. Specimen: PBMCs. The receptors originated from a girl aged 2 to 9 in good health and CMV-seronegative. Each CDR3 is given with its conserved first and last residue. A D gene is named only where the DNA matches it firmly. Clone size is not always given. Where it is, it says once, few, many or a class for expanded clones.

J gene	V gene	clone size	D gene	CDR3 length	CDR3 DNA	CDR3 protein
TRBJ2-1	TRBV10-3	.	TRBD2	15	TGTGCCATCAGTGCTAGCGGGGGGCCATACAATGAGCAGTTCTTC	CAISASGGPYNEQFF
TRBJ2-1	TRBV5-4	once	TRBD1	14	TGTGCCAGCAGCCACGGGACAGATTACAATGAGCAGTTCTTC	CASSHGTDYNEQFF
TRBJ2-7	TRBV2	.	.	14	TGTGCCAGCAGAAAGTCCGGCGGGGTCTACGAGCAGTACTTC	CASRKSGGVYEQYF
TRBJ2-3	TRBV5-1	.	TRBD2	17	TGCGCCAGCAGCTCACCCGGGACTAGCGGGAGGGCAGATACGCAGTATTTT	CASSSPGTSGRADTQYF
TRBJ1-2	TRBV6-5	.	TRBD1	15	TGTGCCAGCAGTTTAGCCCTACAGGGGTACTATGGCTACACCTTC	CASSLALQGYYGYTF
TRBJ1-2	TRBV5-1	.	TRBD1	16	TGCGCCAGCAGCTTGGTGGACAGGGGGCTGGGGTATGGCTACACCTTC	CASSLVDRGLGYGYTF
TRBJ2-1	TRBV2	.	.	15	TGTGCCAGCAGTGAAACCCAGGTCACCTACAATGAGCAGTTCTTC	CASSETQVTYNEQFF
TRBJ2-5	TRBV5-1	.	TRBD2	15	TGCGCCAGCAGTCACGGAGCGGGAGGGGGTGAGACCCAGTACTTC	CASSHGAGGGETQYF
TRBJ2-2	TRBV5-4	once	TRBD1	14	TGTGCCAGCAGCTCCGGGACAGATACCGGGGAGCTGTTTTTT	CASSSGTDTGELFF
TRBJ2-3	TRBV6-1	once	TRBD2	17	TGTGCCAGCAGTGAAGTCATAGCGGGAGGGATTTCGGATACGCAGTATTTT	CASSEVIAGGISDTQYF
TRBJ2-2	TRBV29-1	.	.	14	TGCAGCGTTGAAGAGGGCAGCTACACCGGGGAGCTGTTTTTT	CSVEEGSYTGELFF
TRBJ1-1	TRBV11-2	.	.	14	TGTGCCAGCAGCTTAGCAGGATTGAACACTGAAGCTTTCTTT	CASSLAGLNTEAFF
TRBJ2-7	TRBV6-5	.	.	13	TGTGCCAGCAGGGAGGCGGTCACCTACGAGCAGTACTTC	CASREAVTYEQYF
TRBJ1-1	TRBV28	.	.	16	TGTGCCAGCAGTTTAGGCCCGGACGGGATGAACACTGAAGCTTTCTTT	CASSLGPDGMNTEAFF
TRBJ2-3	TRBV29-1	.	TRBD2	15	TGCAGCGGCCGGACGGGACTAGCCCTCACAGATACGCAGTATTTT	CSGRTGLALTDTQYF
TRBJ2-5	TRBV25-1	.	TRBD2	10	TGTGCCGTCGGGGGGGAGACCCAGTACTTC	CAVGGETQYF
TRBJ2-3	TRBV9	.	TRBD2	17	TGTGCCAGCAGCGTAGCGGCGACGGGGGGGGACACAGATACGCAGTATTTT	CASSVAATGGDTDTQYF
TRBJ2-1	TRBV19	.	.	12	TGTGCCAGTAGTACAGGGATTGATGAGCAGTTCTTC	CASSTGIDEQFF